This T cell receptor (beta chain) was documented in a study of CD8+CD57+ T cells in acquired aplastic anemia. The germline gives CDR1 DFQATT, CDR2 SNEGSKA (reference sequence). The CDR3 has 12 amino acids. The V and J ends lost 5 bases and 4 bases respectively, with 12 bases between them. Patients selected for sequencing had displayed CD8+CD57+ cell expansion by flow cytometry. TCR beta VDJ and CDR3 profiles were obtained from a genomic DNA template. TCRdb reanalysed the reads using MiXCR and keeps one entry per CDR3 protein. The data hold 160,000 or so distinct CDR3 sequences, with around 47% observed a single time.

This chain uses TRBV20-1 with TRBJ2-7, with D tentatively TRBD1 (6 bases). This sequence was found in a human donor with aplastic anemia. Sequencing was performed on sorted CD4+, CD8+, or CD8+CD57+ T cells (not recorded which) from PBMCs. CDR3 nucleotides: TGCAGTGCTGGCGGGCAGGGGTACGAGCAGTACTTC. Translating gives CSAGGQGYEQYF.